The rows below give T cell receptor beta chains drawn from one sample of a study of spatial heterogeneity in lung cancer. One entry per CDR3 protein results from TCRdb running MiXCR on the 5' RACE reads. The sample records about 13,000 distinct CDR3 sequences, around 6.1% being singletons. This specimen consisted of lung tumor tissue, obtained at surgery. The source of these receptors is a female donor with early-stage non-small cell lung cancer. Each CDR3 is given with its conserved first and last residue.

>TRBV25-1|TRBJ2-7
CASSGYYEQYF
>TRBV12-3/TRBV12-4|TRBJ2-7
CASGTAFLREQYF
>TRBV6-1|TRBJ1-5
CASSENSGRGGFQPQHF
>TRBV18|TRBJ1-6
CASSPRGALNSPLHF
>TRBV24-1|TRBJ2-1
CATSGVAGDNEQFF
>TRBV12-3/TRBV12-4|TRBJ2-1
CASSSSGASYNEQFF
>TRBV20-1|TRBJ2-1
CSARAGLWATEKQFF
>TRBV4-1|TRBJ1-1
CASSQEYEGAGGSEAFF
>TRBV7-2|TRBJ2-5
CASSGGFQETQYF
>TRBV4-3|TRBJ2-7
CASSPQPLGEGDYEQYF
>TRBV5-1|TRBJ1-2
CASSPWAGANIYGYTF
>TRBV12-3/TRBV12-4|TRBJ2-7
CASKRTSGSYEQYF
>TRBV28|TRBJ2-2
CASSPRQTGAGGELFF
>TRBV7-9|TRBJ1-2
CASSPGGGSYGYTF
>TRBV5-6|TRBJ1-1
CASSLLQGATEAFF
>TRBV5-1|TRBJ1-1
CASSLRGTEAFF
>TRBV28|TRBJ2-4
CASSFQWNIQYF
>TRBV4-3|TRBJ1-5
CASSRQTGGDQPQHF
>TRBV5-6|TRBJ2-7
CASSLLGLGLGLAGPNYEQYF
>TRBV6-2/TRBV6-3|TRBJ2-6
CASSPVHSGANVLTF
>TRBV6-5|TRBJ2-7
CASSYRTSGDYEQYF
>TRBV7-9|TRBJ2-6
CASSLGWDSGASGANVLTF
>TRBV6-5|TRBJ1-6
CASSSIRVNNSPLHF
>TRBV10-3|TRBJ2-7
CAISPYGTMAYFEQYF
>TRBV2|TRBJ1-4
CASRDLGTAYNEKLFF
>TRBV5-5|TRBJ1-2
CASSLARGTNYGYTF
>TRBV4-3|TRBJ2-5
CASARAVQETQYF
>TRBV20-1|TRBJ2-1
CSARAPGLAGENEQFF
>TRBV20-1|TRBJ2-5
CSSLWGRQETQYF
>TRBV12-3/TRBV12-4|TRBJ2-7
CASSFSVKGNHEQYF
>TRBV12-3/TRBV12-4|TRBJ2-2
CASRPRQTNTGELFF
>TRBV20-1|TRBJ2-3
CSAPDGKFTDTQYF
>TRBV7-9|TRBJ1-1
CASSSDGLGTEAFF
>TRBV5-1|TRBJ2-7
CASSLVGNPEGEQYF
>TRBV7-2|TRBJ2-3
CASSLARLAGADTQYF
>TRBV6-2/TRBV6-3|TRBJ2-1
CASNPSGMYNEQFF
>TRBV6-1|TRBJ1-2
CASSTGAIGYTF
>TRBV29-1|TRBJ2-5
CSVGGGRVRETQYF
>TRBV30|TRBJ2-4
CAWSRDRGNIQYF
>TRBV24-1|TRBJ2-2
CAAEEGGGTGELFF
>TRBV4-2|TRBJ2-3
CASSQDQLASTDTQYF
>TRBV6-1|TRBJ2-5
CASSEARGGRQETQYF
>TRBV20-1|TRBJ2-1
CSARGMREGNEQFF
>TRBV3-1|TRBJ2-1
CASSHGLAGGTTGNEQFF
>TRBV7-2|TRBJ2-7
CASSLDRFYEQYF
>TRBV9|TRBJ2-7
CASSVDGGSHEQYF
>TRBV6-5|TRBJ2-7
CASSPEVGRLYEQYF
>TRBV11-2|TRBJ1-2
CASSSRAPRRYTF
>TRBV19|TRBJ2-5
CASSILGETQYF
>TRBV20-1|TRBJ2-7
CSARAWDRGHYEQYF